The 4 T cell receptor beta chains reported below all come from one sample, sequenced in a study of OX40 agonist ivuxolimab in advanced cancers. The table came from immunoSEQ multiplex PCR; TCRdb's copy has only in-frame clones and leaves some out. The sample yields more than 65,000 clones, about 81% seen once. The starting material was CD4+ or CD8+ T cells sorted from blood, obtained in a trial of the OX40 agonist ivuxolimab. The receptor source for this set is an adult with an advanced solid tumor such as melanoma, head and neck, liver or kidney cancer.

In this sample, this clone turned up once. The chain couples TRBV7-9 to TRBJ2-1; 11 nucleotides agree with TRBD2. The CDR3 sequence is 15 residues long. J gave up 6 bases and V 2 bases, and 3 bases lay outside the gene matches. Germline V gene data show CDR1 as SEHNR and CDR2 as FQNEAQ (reference sequence). The CDR3 bases are TGTGCCAGCAGCTTAAATAGCGGGAGGGCCAATGAGCAGTTCTTC. This translates into CASSLNSGRANEQFF.

This rearrangement joins TRBV7-2 to TRBJ2-1; 11 nucleotides line up with TRBD1. The germline gives CDR1 SGHTA, CDR2 FQGNSA. The J segment lost 6 bases and the V segment lost 4 bases, leaving 5 bases of the junction unmatched. The CDR3 has 15 residues. CDR3 loop: CASSSPGTGGNEQFF. The CDR3 DNA reads TGTGCCAGCAGCTCCCCGGGGACAGGGGGCAATGAGCAGTTCTTC. Based on the CDR3 plus reference TRBV7-2 and TRBJ2-1, the full variable domain is GAGVSQSPSNKVTEKGKDVELRCDPISGHTALYWYRQSLGQGLEFLIYFQGNSAPDKSGLPSDRFSAERTGGSVSTLTIQRTQQEDSAVYLCASSSPGTGGNEQFFGPGTRLTVL.

Concerning this clone itself: The same CDR3 arises from other DNA sequences in this sample as well. The chain couples TRBV5-6 to TRBJ2-5; D uncertain. Trimming removed 1 base at V and 4 bases at J, with 8 bases between. This CDR3 region has 13 residues. The V gene's germline CDR1 is SGHDT and CDR2 YYEEEE. CDR3 DNA: TGTGCCAGCAGCTTGCGCACCGGAGAGACCCAGTACTTC. Translating it yields CASSLRTGETQYF.

The chain carries TRBV5-1 and TRBJ2-7; 7 bases are shared with TRBD2. Germline V gene data show CDR1 as SGHRS and CDR2 as YFSETQ. V shed 0 bases, J shed 3 bases, and the junction held 6 bases outside the gene matches. This CDR3 comprises 15 residues. The CDR3, as DNA: TGCGCCAGCAGCTTGGCCGTGGGAGGGAGCTACGAGCAGTACTTC. Its protein is CASSLAVGGSYEQYF. Looking up the rest from reference TRBV5-1 and TRBJ2-7 gives the full variable domain: KAGVTQTPRYLIKTRGQQVTLSCSPISGHRSVSWYQQTPGQGLQFLFEYFSETQRNKGNFPGRFSGRQFSNSRSEMNVSTLELGDSALYLCASSLAVGGSYEQYFGPGTRLTVT.